Below, 9 T cell receptor beta chains from the same sample are listed, as sequenced in a study of T cell repertoires in aging, cancer and after chemotherapy. A mixed TRB-A/B primer pool amplified rearranged TRB by multiplex touch-down PCR. TCRdb called the multiplex PCR reads again in MiXCR, with one record for every CDR3 protein. The sample comprises under 9,500 distinct CDR3 sequences, around 57% of which are singletons, and 20% to 25% rests with the top ten. Peripheral blood genomic DNA, not sorted cells or RNA, was the template. Material for sequencing was blood. All receptors come from a human donor in good health.

CDR3 in amino acids: CASSLMTSQETQYF. CDR3 DNA: TGCGCCAGCAGCTTGATGACATCGCAAGAGACCCAGTACTTC. The rearrangement joins TRBV5-1 to TRBJ2-5; D unresolved. Trimming cost V 1 base and J 2 bases, with 9 bases left between them. Germline-derived CDR1 and CDR2 are SGHRS and YFSETQ. This CDR3 has 14 residues. Drawing the rest from reference TRBV5-1 and TRBJ2-5, the complete variable domain is KAGVTQTPRYLIKTRGQQVTLSCSPISGHRSVSWYQQTPGQGLQFLFEYFSETQRNKGNFPGRFSGRQFSNSRSEMNVSTLELGDSALYLCASSLMTSQETQYFGPGTRLLVL.

The chain is built from TRBV7-9 and TRBJ2-5; tentatively, D is TRBD2 (5 bases). The CDR3 spans 13 residues. Trimming cost V 1 base and J 5 bases, with 8 bases left between them. Looked up from germline, CDR1 is SEHNR and CDR2 is FQNEAQ (reference sequence). The CDR3 DNA sequence: TGTGCCAGCAGCTTAGGTTGGAGGGAGACCCAGTACTTC. Its protein is CASSLGWRETQYF.

This clonotype was found a few times. The V and J genes are TRBV19 and TRBJ2-6; the match to TRBD1 covers 7 bases. Trimming cost V 2 bases and J 0 bases; bases outside gene matches: 7. The germline V gene encodes CDR1 LNHDA and CDR2 SQIVND (reference sequence). CDR3 length: 18 residues. CDR3 DNA sequence: TGTGCCAGTAGTATATCGGGACAGCGAAACTCTGGGGCCAACGTCCTGACTTTC. This codes for CASSISGQRNSGANVLTF.

The chain's CDR3 is CASSVDRTTPLHF. As DNA, the CDR3 is TGTGCCAGTAGTGTTGACCGTACCACACCCCTCCACTTT. This chain uses TRBV19 with TRBJ1-6; D is uncertain. Deletions cut 5 bases from V and 11 bases from J, with 13 bases between. Per germline, CDR1 LNHDA and CDR2 SQIVND (reference sequence). This CDR3 spans 13 amino acids.

This clonotype was counted only a few times. The J gene is TRBJ1-2, the V gene TRBV24-1; TRBD1 is a possible D gene (6 bases). Germline CDR1 KGHDR, CDR2 SFDVKD. The CDR3 has 15 residues. With 5 bases removed from V and 3 bases from J, the gap between germline ends came to 15 bases. The CDR3 sequence: CATSGGTGSYYGYTF. CDR3 coding DNA: TGTGCCACCAGTGGGGGAACAGGGAGTTACTATGGCTACACCTTC.

The rearrangement links TRBV6-2 or TRBV6-3 to TRBJ1-1, with D perhaps matching TRBD1 (6 bases). Trimming removed 8 bases at V and 1 base at J, with 17 bases between. The germline V gene encodes CDR1 MNHEY and CDR2 SVGEGT. CDR3 length: 15 amino acids. For the CDR3, the DNA is TGTGCCAGCGCCAAGGACAGTTCCTCGAACACTGAAGCTTTCTTT. Encoded protein: CASAKDSSSNTEAFF.

This clonotype was observed a handful of times. The chain joins TRBV6-5 to TRBJ1-1, with D maybe TRBD1 (5 bases). Looked up from germline, CDR1 is MNHEY and CDR2 is SVGAGI. The CDR3 is 16 residues long. V lost 2 bases and J lost 0, with 13 bases in between. CDR3 protein: CASSYAGPRMNTEAFF. Here the CDR3 DNA reads TGTGCCAGCAGTTACGCAGGGCCGCGCATGAACACTGAAGCTTTCTTT.

This chain links TRBV6-1 with TRBJ1-1; D is undetermined. Germline V CDR1 and CDR2: MNHNS, SASEGT. This CDR3 has 18 amino acids. V lost 5 bases to trimming and J lost 5 bases, with 27 bases between them. The CDR3 loop reads CASSLSGPRSPIWTEAFF. CDR3 DNA sequence: TGTGCCAGCAGTCTTTCCGGGCCGAGGAGCCCTATCTGGACTGAAGCTTTCTTT.

V is TRBV19 and J is TRBJ2-3; possible D gene TRBD2, 7 bases. CDR1 is LNHDA, CDR2 SQIVND, per germline (reference sequence). With 6 bases removed from V and 5 bases from J, the gap between germline ends came to 15 bases. This CDR3 is 14 amino acids long. CDR3 in amino acids: CASRPRGGEDTQYF. In DNA form, the CDR3 reads TGTGCCAGTAGGCCGAGGGGGGGAGAAGATACGCAGTATTTT. Full variable domain (remainder filled in from reference TRBV19 and TRBJ2-3): DGGITQSPKYLFRKEGQNVTLSCEQNLNHDAMYWYRQDPGQGLRLIYYSQIVNDFQKGDIAEGYSVSREKKESFPLTVTSAQKNPTAFYLCASRPRGGEDTQYFGPGTRLTVL.